The sequence of this T cell receptor beta chain was determined in a study of lymphopenia after photon versus proton radiotherapy. Study-wide results and caveats: In patients who died, overall survival fell as post-nadir TCR diversity dropped more. Under photons, naive T cells and diversity fell while effector/memory populations rose. Authors raise, but do not show, better survival with proton therapy.

A word on this clone: The antigen is unknown.

Assay used: immunoSEQ multiplex PCR; TCRdb lists only in-frame clones, some missing. The data show some 55,000 clones, 65% to 85% seen once. This CDR3 contains 15 residues. V trimming: 4 bases; J trimming: 6 bases; junction bases outside the gene matches: 9. CDR1 is SGHNT, CDR2 YYREEE, per germline (reference sequence). This TCR was sampled from a middle-aged man with gastric cancer. The material was peripheral blood, obtained from a patient treated with photon-based radiotherapy. The rearrangement uses TRBV5-4 and TRBJ2-4; 8 nucleotides align to TRBD1. As DNA, the CDR3 is TGTGCCAGCAGCACAGGACAGGGAGCGATAAACATTCAGTACTTC. This encodes CASSTGQGAINIQYF.